This T cell receptor (beta chain) was sequenced during a study of blood T cell repertoires in COVID-19. Study at large: The samples span acute and convalescent COVID-19 from the United States, Italy and Spain.

As originally analysed: The authors estimated nucleated cell counts from reference gene primer amplification. The protocol was immunoSEQ multiplex PCR, while the TCRdb copy is restricted to in-frame clones and leaves out a portion. V and J calls plus clone size are reproduced from that table; the DNA served to infer D and trimming. The table has about 280,000 clones, around 90% seen once. As regards this clone: The CDR3 end shows no conserved phenylalanine or tryptophan, and so a read error is likely.

Trimming removed 5 bases from V and 6 bases from J, with 14 bases in between. The CDR3 loop spans 15 amino acids. Germline V CDR1 and CDR2: SEHNR, FQNEAQ (reference sequence). This receptor was taken from a woman in her forties who had recovered from COVID-19. Sample: peripheral blood. V gene TRBV7-9 combines with J gene TRBJ1-6, with D possibly matching TRBD1 (6 bases). The CDR3, as DNA: TGTGCCAGCAGCCCTACCGGGACAAGTAATTCACCCCTCCACCTT. It yields the protein CASSPTGTSNSPLHL.